A single sample is the source of the 14 T cell receptor beta chains below, sequenced in a study of blood T cells in healthy people across ages. Then a second PCR, running about 6 to 12 cycles, was carried out with a sample-barcoded 5' primer and a J-beta primer mix. TCRdb re-derived calls from the 5' RACE reads in MiXCR, one entry per CDR3 protein. In the table there are 700,000 to 850,000 distinct CDR3 sequences, around half of which are singletons. The sequenced sample consisted of blood. These receptors came from a man older than 75 in good health.

This clonotype has more than one count but fewer than ten. In DNA form, the CDR3 reads TGCAGTGCTCTCCAGGGTAGCGGGAGAGAAGAGACCCAGTACTTC. This gives the protein CSALQGSGREETQYF. V gene TRBV20-1 combines with J gene TRBJ2-5, with 9 bases that match TRBD2. V trimming: 5 bases; J trimming: 3 bases; junction bases outside the gene matches: 10. Germline V gives CDR1 DFQATT, CDR2 SNEGSKA (reference sequence). The CDR3 covers 15 residues.

This chain uses TRBV3-1 with TRBJ2-7, with D hard to call. The DNA end is a closer match to TRBJ2-5, so the J assignment may be wrong. This CDR3 spans 14 amino acids. CDR1 and CDR2 (germline): LGHDT, YNNKEL (reference sequence). The CDR3 region has the DNA TGTGCCAGCAGCCCGGACCCGTCGTACGAGACCCAGTACTTC. It codes for CASSPDPSYETQYF.

This clonotype appeared a single time. The chain joins TRBV20-1 to TRBJ2-1; TRBD1 matches at 8 bases. V lost 3 bases, J lost 7 bases, and 11 bases stayed unmatched. The germline V gene encodes CDR1 DFQATT and CDR2 SNEGSKA (reference sequence). This CDR3 is built from 15 residues. The CDR3 DNA reads TGCAGTGCTAGGCCCCAGGGGGCGCTTAGGAATGAGCAGTTCTTC. Amino acid sequence: CSARPQGALRNEQFF.

The V call is TRBV20-1, the J call TRBJ2-7, with a weak D call TRBD1 (7 bases). The germline CDR1 and CDR2 sequences are DFQATT and SNEGSKA (reference sequence). V was trimmed by 0 bases and J by 3 bases, leaving 18 bases between them. The CDR3 runs to 16 residues. CDR3 bases: TGCAGTGCTAGAGAGGGGGGATGGCGGGACAGCTACGAGCAGTACTTC. Translated: CSAREGGWRDSYEQYF.

A few counts support this clonotype. The chain couples TRBV28 to TRBJ2-3; D gene unclear. V lost 6 bases to trimming and J lost 2 bases, with 18 bases between them. The germline V gene has CDR1 MDHEN and CDR2 SYDVKM. The CDR3 is 16 amino acids. In nucleotides, the CDR3 is TGTGCCAGCAGCCCCCAAGAGTTGAAAGCCACAGATACGCAGTATTTT. Its protein is CASSPQELKATDTQYF.

In this sample, this clonotype turned up a few times. Sequence at one end of the junction differs from germline and may be a read error. This chain joins TRBV7-7 and TRBJ2-2; D not certain. The CDR3 spans 16 residues. Germline CDR1 SSHAT, CDR2 FNYEAQ (reference sequence). The chain's CDR3 is CASSLAVQAGTGELFF. In nucleotides, the CDR3 is TGTGCTAGCAGCTTAGCCGTCCAGGCCGGGACCGGGGAGCTGTTTTTT.

This clonotype appeared many times. The DNA for the CDR3 is TGTGCCAGCAGCCCGGATATGCACAGATACGCGTATTTT. Its translation: CASSPDMHRYAYF. The V gene is TRBV3-1, the J gene TRBJ2-3; D gene unclear. This CDR3 comprises 13 residues. The germline gives CDR1 LGHDT, CDR2 YNNKEL (reference sequence). V lost 4 bases and J 14 bases, leaving 19 bases between the germline ends.

Here the CDR3 DNA reads TGTGCCAGCAGTGACTCTCCGACTCGGGGCTACACCTTC. This encodes CASSDSPTRGYTF. The rearrangement joins TRBV6-4 to TRBJ1-2, with unresolved D. Germline CDR1 and CDR2: MRHNA and SNTAGT. Trimming removed 0 bases from V and 8 bases from J, with 10 bases in between. The length of the CDR3 is 13 residues.

The chain links TRBV6-2 or TRBV6-3 to TRBJ2-7; 7 bases line up with TRBD2. Germline assignment: CDR1 MNHEY and CDR2 SVGEGT. The CDR3 consists of 14 residues. V lost 7 bases to trimming and J lost 2 bases; unmatched junction nucleotides: 8. DNA of the CDR3: TGTGCCAGCACCTACGCTAGCGGACCCTACGAGCAGTACTTC. Its translation: CASTYASGPYEQYF.

The CDR3 reads CSASQLAGGETQYF. The CDR3 region has the DNA TGCAGTGCTAGTCAACTAGCGGGGGGGGAGACCCAGTACTTC. The chain couples TRBV20-1 to TRBJ2-7; 13 nucleotides align to TRBD2. Matching the DNA end better, TRBJ2-5 makes the J call doubtful. This CDR3 region has 14 residues. CDR1 is DFQATT and CDR2 is SNEGSKA in the germline V gene (reference sequence).

This CDR3 reads CASRETGRGQETQYF. Here the CDR3 DNA reads TGTGCCAGCAGGGAAACGGGCAGGGGCCAAGAGACCCAGTACTTC. The chain couples TRBV3-1 to TRBJ2-5, with D perhaps TRBD1 (6 bases). This CDR3 contains 15 residues. Looked up from germline, CDR1 is LGHDT and CDR2 is YNNKEL (reference sequence). V was cut by 6 bases and J by 1 base, with 15 bases left in between.

The rearrangement joins TRBV29-1 to TRBJ2-1, with TRBD2 matching 11 bases. V dropped 7 bases and J dropped 5; count of bases not matched to a gene: 4. This CDR3 is built from 13 residues. Germline assignment: CDR1 SQVTM and CDR2 ANQGSEA. CDR3 in DNA: TGCAGCGGGCTAGCGGGGGGTCACAATGAGCAGTTCTTC. Translated, it gives CSGLAGGHNEQFF.

This clonotype turned up a few times. The V call is TRBV9, the J call TRBJ1-5; D is unresolved. Deletions cut 10 bases from V and 3 bases from J, with 14 bases between. Germline CDR1 SGDLS, CDR2 YYNGEE. The CDR3 extends over 13 amino acids. The CDR3 DNA is TGTGCCCGCGACGGCGGGGACAATCAGCCCCAGCATTTT. Translation gives CARDGGDNQPQHF.

This clonotype has just a few counts. The chain links TRBV29-1 to TRBJ1-2; a weak D match, TRBD1 (6 bases). Per the germline V gene, CDR1 is SQVTM and CDR2 is ANQGSEA. The CDR3 is 12 amino acids. Trimming took 7 bases from V and 8 from J, leaving 17 bases between them. The CDR3 coding sequence is TGCAGCGCCTATGGGGGGCAGAAGGGCTACACCTTC. Protein product: CSAYGGQKGYTF.